In its sample, the clone carrying this T cell receptor beta chain was seen once. Its antigen is not known. The data stem from a study of Ad26.COV2.S vaccination and SARS-CoV-2 variants. General study findings and limits: Reported findings describe substantial breadth in spike-specific CD8+ and CD4+ T cell responses following vaccination. Comparability of non-spike TCR breadth was observed across vaccine and placebo recipients. Using TCR breadth and depth analyses may have led to underestimated total T cell responses. Placebo recipients trailed vaccine recipients in spike-specific TCR breadth.

Produced via immunoSEQ multiplex PCR; TCRdb's table is partial and in-frame only. This sample has just over 350,000 clones, with just over 90% found just once. This TCR derives from a human donor who had recovered from COVID-19. The sequences come from peripheral blood, collected after recovery from COVID-19.

In DNA form, the CDR3 reads TGTGCCAGCAGCCCAGGGACGCCGGCCTACGAGCAGTACTTC. Its translation is CASSPGTPAYEQYF. The rearrangement links TRBV9 to TRBJ2-7; D assignment may be TRBD1 or TRBD2 (5 bases each). Germline V lookup: CDR1 SGDLS, CDR2 YYNGEE. CDR3 length: 14 residues. Trimming removed 4 bases at V and 2 bases at J, with 13 bases between.